This record looks at one TCR beta chain sequence and its context. Germline and junction disagree at one end, which may indicate a read error. This record comes from a study of T cell changes during pregnancy in multiple sclerosis. Clones were read by immunoSEQ multiplex PCR, and TCRdb kept only the in-frame ones, dropping some. Found here are fewer than 110,000 clones, around 92% of them singletons; the top ten hold around 3.1%. Germline V gives CDR1 MNHEY, CDR2 SMNVEV (reference sequence). The CDR3 covers 15 residues. This rearrangement joins TRBV27 to TRBJ2-7, with 7 bases identical to TRBD2. The sequence came from a female donor with multiple sclerosis, enrolled in a pregnancy study. The sequencing used peripheral blood, collected in the second trimester of pregnancy. The chain's CDR3 is CASSLSASGGDEQYF. Written as DNA, the CDR3 is TGTGCCAGCAGTCTATCCGCGTCGGGGGGTGACGAGCAGTACTTC.